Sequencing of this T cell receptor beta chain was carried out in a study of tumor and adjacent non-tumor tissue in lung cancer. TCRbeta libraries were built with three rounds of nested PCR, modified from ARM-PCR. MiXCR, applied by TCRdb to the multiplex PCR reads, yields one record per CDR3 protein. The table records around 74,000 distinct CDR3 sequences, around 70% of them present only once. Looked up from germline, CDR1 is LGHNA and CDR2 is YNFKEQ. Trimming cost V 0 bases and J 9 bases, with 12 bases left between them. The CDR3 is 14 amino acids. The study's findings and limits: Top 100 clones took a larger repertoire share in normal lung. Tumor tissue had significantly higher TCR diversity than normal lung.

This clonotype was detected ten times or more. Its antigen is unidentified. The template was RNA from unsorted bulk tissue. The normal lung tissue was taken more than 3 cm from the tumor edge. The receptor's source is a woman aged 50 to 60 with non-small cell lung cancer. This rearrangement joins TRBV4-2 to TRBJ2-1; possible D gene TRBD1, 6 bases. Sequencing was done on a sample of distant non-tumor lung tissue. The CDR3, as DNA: TGTGCCAGCAGCCAAGATCTACAGGGTCGTGAGCAGTTCTTC. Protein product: CASSQDLQGREQFF.